The present TCR beta chain was sequenced within a study of T cell changes during pregnancy in multiple sclerosis. Sequencing used immunoSEQ multiplex PCR; TCRdb keeps in-frame clones, though not all of them. The data contain just over 40,000 clones, over 70% of them seen just once; the ten biggest clones take up approximately 5.1%. The CDR3 runs to 14 residues. Germline CDR1 reads SGDLS; CDR2 reads YYNGEE. Trimming shortened V by 0 bases and J by 4 bases, and 9 bases separated the two germline ends. This TCR came from a female donor in good health, enrolled as a control in a pregnancy study. Sequences were derived from peripheral blood, sampled in the first trimester of pregnancy. The chain links TRBV9 to TRBJ2-3; D gene uncertain. The CDR3 DNA reads TGTGCCAGCAGCGTAGAGATTGGCCCAGATACGCAGTATTTT. Amino acid sequence: CASSVEIGPDTQYF.